The 10 T cell receptor beta chains presented below share a single source sample, sequenced in a study of spatial heterogeneity in lung cancer. MiXCR, run by TCRdb on the 5' RACE reads, gives a single entry per CDR3 protein. Of approximately 6,200 distinct CDR3 sequences in the sample, 18% were seen once. The time point here: sample taken at primary tumor resection. The material was normal lung tissue next to the tumor, obtained at surgery. These TCRs come from a male donor with early-stage non-small cell lung cancer.

A few counts support this clonotype. The V call is TRBV27, the J call TRBJ2-3, with 7 bases matching TRBD2. This CDR3 contains 15 residues. Per germline, CDR1 MNHEY and CDR2 SMNVEV (reference sequence). The V segment lost 7 bases and the J segment 0 bases; nucleotides outside the gene matches: 7. CDR3 region: CASKLAYLSTDTQYF. In nucleotides, the CDR3 is TGTGCCAGCAAACTAGCGTACCTTAGCACAGATACGCAGTATTTT.

This clonotype was seen only a few times. This sequence joins TRBV29-1 and TRBJ1-1; D is unclear. Germline loops: CDR1 SQVTM, CDR2 ANQGSEA. This CDR3 region has 8 residues. The V end was cut by 8 bases, the J end by 8 bases, with 6 bases between. The CDR3 here is CSTEEAFF. In DNA form, the CDR3 reads TGCAGCACGGAAGAAGCTTTCTTT. The entire variable domain, with the rest obtained from reference TRBV29-1 and TRBJ1-1, is as follows: SAVISQKPSRDICQRGTSLTIQCQVDSQVTMMFWYRQQPGQSLTLIATANQGSEATYESGFVIDKFPISRPNLTFSTLTVSNMSPEDSSIYLCSTEEAFFGQGTRLTVV.

By sample share, this clonotype is medium-sized. V gene TRBV21-1 combines with J gene TRBJ1-1. TRBV21-1 is a listed pseudogene. The CDR3 sequence is 17 residues long. This CDR3 is CASSKFRVLRDVSEAFF. Here the CDR3 DNA reads TGTGCCAGCAGCAAATTTCGGGTTTTGAGGGATGTATCTGAAGCTTTCTTT.

This clonotype is classed as medium-sized. The chain employs TRBV12-3 or TRBV12-4 and TRBJ2-1, with D unclear. The CDR3 has 14 amino acids. The V end lost 2 bases, the J end lost 2 bases, and 7 bases lay between the germline ends. The CDR3, as DNA: TGTGCCAGCAGTTTACCTCAAACCTACAATGAGCAGTTCTTC. Translating it yields CASSLPQTYNEQFF.

The chain recombines TRBV27 with TRBJ2-7, with TRBD2 matching over 10 bases. The CDR3 totals 15 residues. V shed 2 bases, J shed 0 bases, and the junction held 1 base outside the gene matches. The V gene's germline CDR1 is MNHEY and CDR2 SMNVEV (reference sequence). The CDR3: CASSLGTSASYEQYF. CDR3 DNA sequence: TGTGCCAGCAGTTTAGGGACTAGCGCCTCCTACGAGCAGTACTTC.

This clonotype is labeled medium-sized. The chain employs TRBV6-6 and TRBJ2-7; D may correspond to TRBD1 or TRBD2 (5 bases each). The V end lost 7 bases, the J end lost 8 bases, and 12 bases lay between the germline ends. This CDR3 spans 11 amino acids. Per the germline V gene, CDR1 is MNHNY and CDR2 is SVGAGI (reference sequence). CDR3 nucleotide sequence: TGTGCCAGCACGACCCGGGACCAGCAGTACTTC. This sequence encodes CASTTRDQQYF.

The chain is built from TRBV29-1 and TRBJ2-5, with TRBD2 matching 12 bases. V shed 6 bases and J 1 base; nucleotides not matched to a gene: 6. The length of the CDR3 is 15 residues. Germline lookup yields CDR1 SQVTM and CDR2 ANQGSEA. The CDR3 sequence is CSVSGTSGSQETQYF. CDR3 nucleotides: TGCAGCGTGAGCGGGACTAGCGGGTCCCAAGAGACCCAGTACTTC.

This clonotype came up a few times. The chain uses TRBV20-1 and TRBJ2-1; TRBD1 matches at 9 bases. There are 16 residues in the CDR3. The junction had 4 bases not matched to a gene; V was cut back by 0 bases and J by 1 base. Germline values: CDR1 DFQATT, CDR2 SNEGSKA (reference sequence). The CDR3 spells CSARELGTGSYNEQFF. In DNA, the CDR3 is TGCAGTGCTAGAGAGCTCGGGACAGGGTCCTACAATGAGCAGTTCTTC.

This clonotype is classed as medium-sized. The chain uses TRBV14 and TRBJ1-2, with 7 bases matching TRBD1. Germline CDR1 and CDR2: SGHDN and FVKESK. V was clipped by 1 base and J by 9 bases; unmatched bases: 8. The CDR3 is 14 residues long. In nucleotides, the CDR3 is TGTGCCAGCAGCCAAGTGGAGGGGGCGCGTCGCTACACCTTC. Its translation: CASSQVEGARRYTF.

The chain links TRBV6-5 to TRBJ2-4; no clear D gene. The ends were cut back, 6 bases at V and 9 bases at J, with 18 bases in the middle. Germline assignment: CDR1 MNHEY and CDR2 SVGAGI. The CDR3 loop spans 14 amino acids. As DNA, the CDR3 is TGTGCCAGCAGCCAAGGAGCCCGGTCGATCATTCAGTACTTC. Translating gives CASSQGARSIIQYF.